This TCR beta chain originates from a study of breast tumors, draining lymph nodes, adjacent tissues listed by TCRdb under 2016. For the wider study: TCR beta repertoires were compared across tumor, adjacent nontumor tissue and axillary lymph nodes obtained from breast cancer patients. In human breast cancer, the study set out to evaluate how tumor, surrounding tissue and draining lymph node repertoires relate to one another and whether T cells may move between these sites.

Data came from an Illumina HiSeq 2000. Multiplex PCR amplification was used to generate the TCR beta chain libraries. High-throughput sequencing was used to analyze the amplified TCR beta chain products. TCRdb reran the public reads through fastp at Q25 and MiXCR, keeping productive beta chains. For every CDR3 protein sequence, its rows merge into one entry that carries the most common genes and DNA. For this sample there are about 140,000 distinct CDR3 sequences; around 24% appear just once. Just over 2.5% of the sample is held by the ten biggest clonotypes. Lymph node samples came from the axillary draining lymph nodes of breast cancer patients. Overall study outcomes, separate from this receptor: The data were considered consistent with the idea that most tumor T cells come from the lymph node and then expand in tumor tissue. The similarity between tumor and nontumor tissue repertoires was significantly greater in luminal-like breast cancer than in basal-like breast cancer. Tumors showed preferential V and J gene usage, and their T-cell repertoire diversity fell below that of lymph nodes yet above that of nontumor tissue. Rather than being directly demonstrated, the conclusion that tumor T cells originate in lymph nodes was presented as consistent with a hypothesis.

Concerning this clonotype: The antigen it binds to is not known. It has no much larger one-base neighbor in the sample; base qualities were not kept.

V ends up 4 bases short and J 8 bases short, with an unmatched junction base count of 12. Including cysteine and phenylalanine, the CDR3 has 16 amino acids. Of the read, only the CDR3 DNA is kept; its 48 bases are in frame from base 1. The CDR1 and CDR2 encoded by the germline V gene (reference sequence) are SGHKS and YYEKEE. Recombination connected TRBV5-5 to TRBJ2-1; 10 middle bases align to TRBD2. This clonotype was obtained from a female donor with breast cancer. Some clones in this sample may be carry-over from other donors' samples. Sequencing was done on a sample of axillary lymph node tissue. In nucleotides, the sequence is TGTGCCAGCAGCCCCGTAGCGGGAGGAGGTGTCGATGAGCAGTTCTTC. This codes for CASSPVAGGGVDEQFF.